The 8 T cell receptor beta chains below come from one sample, sequenced in a study of CD8+CD57+ T cells in acquired aplastic anemia. Genomic DNA provided the template from which TCR beta VDJ and CDR3 profiles were obtained. MiXCR, applied by TCRdb to the reads, yields one record per CDR3 protein. The repertoire holds approximately 180,000 distinct CDR3 sequences, with about 45% as singletons. Sequenced patients had shown CD8+CD57+ cell expansion by flow cytometry. The sequenced sample was sorted CD4+, CD8+, or CD8+CD57+ T cells (not recorded which) from PBMCs. The receptors come from a human donor with aplastic anemia.

The chain employs TRBV11-1 and TRBJ1-2, with D perhaps TRBD1 (6 bases). Deletions cut 5 bases from V and 6 bases from J, with 22 bases between. Germline lookup yields CDR1 SGHAT and CDR2 FQDESV (reference sequence). The CDR3 loop spans 16 amino acids. The CDR3 DNA follows: TGTGCCAGCAGCCCGCAAGGGGGTGGGGCGGTGGATGGCTACACCTTC. As protein: CASSPQGGGAVDGYTF. Complete variable domain (other parts from reference TRBV11-1 and TRBJ1-2): EAEVAQSPRYKITEKSQAVAFWCDPISGHATLYWYRQILGQGPELLVQFQDESVVDDSQLPKDRFSAERLKGVDSTLKIQPAELGDSAMYLCASSPQGGGAVDGYTFGSGTRLTVV.

There are a few counts of this clonotype. The J gene is TRBJ1-5, the V gene TRBV3-1; D is ambiguous. The CDR3 covers 17 residues. V was clipped by 0 bases and J by 0 bases, with 12 bases between them. Germline V gene data show CDR1 as LGHDT and CDR2 as YNNKEL (reference sequence). DNA of the CDR3: TGTGCCAGCAGCCAAGATCGTCGGTTAACTAGCAATCAGCCCCAGCATTTT. Its protein product is CASSQDRRLTSNQPQHF.

This clonotype was observed many times. The chain couples TRBV12-3 or TRBV12-4 to TRBJ1-1; 8 bases are shared with TRBD1. With V trimmed by 6 bases and J by 5 bases, 5 bases remained unmatched. The length of the CDR3 is 13 residues. CDR3 DNA sequence: TGTGCCAGCAGCCGGACAGGGCGAACTGAAGCTTTCTTT. This codes for CASSRTGRTEAFF.

Turning to this clonotype: A much larger clone is a single base away; this may be a read error. This chain links TRBV20-1 with TRBJ2-1, with 9 nucleotides matching TRBD2. The germline V gene has CDR1 DFQATT and CDR2 SNEGSKA (reference sequence). CDR3 size: 16 residues. CDR3: CSARDAAGGPYNGQFF. The CDR3 region has the DNA TGCAGTGCTAGAGATGCGGCGGGGGGGCCCTACAATGGGCAGTTCTTC.

This chain joins TRBV5-1 and TRBJ2-7, with a tentative D call TRBD1 (6 bases). This CDR3 has 14 amino acids. The germline V gene has CDR1 SGHRS and CDR2 YFSETQ. Trimming removed 0 bases from V and 6 bases from J, with 13 bases in between. The CDR3 protein is CASSLDNRVGEQYF. In nucleotides, the CDR3 is TGCGCCAGCAGCTTGGATAACAGGGTAGGCGAGCAGTACTTC.

V usage is TRBV15 and J usage is TRBJ2-7; TRBD1 matches 10 bases. The germline gives CDR1 LNHNV, CDR2 YYDKDF (reference sequence). The CDR3 spans 17 residues. V was pared by 0 bases and J by 3 bases, with 8 bases of the junction left unmatched. DNA of the CDR3: TGTGCCACCAGCAGAGATGTTGGGACAGGGGTATACTACGAGCAGTACTTC. Translation gives CATSRDVGTGVYYEQYF. The whole variable domain, filled in from reference TRBV15 and TRBJ2-7, reads DAMVIQNPRYQVTQFGKPVTLSCSQTLNHNVMYWYQQKSSQAPKLLFHYYDKDFNNEADTPDNFQSRRPNTSFCFLDIRSPGLGDTAMYLCATSRDVGTGVYYEQYFGPGTRLTVT.

The V call is TRBV5-4, the J call TRBJ2-1; possible D gene TRBD2, 7 bases. Germline lookup yields CDR1 SGHNT and CDR2 YYREEE (reference sequence). The CDR3 covers 16 residues. V lost 5 bases, J lost 2 bases, and 17 bases lay in between. The CDR3 loop is CASSYLRGAPYNEQFF. The DNA of the CDR3 is TGTGCCAGCAGTTACCTCCGGGGGGCCCCCTACAATGAGCAGTTCTTC.

This clonotype was seen repeatedly, ten times or more. This chain connects TRBV24-1 to TRBJ2-1; D not resolved. The CDR3 consists of 14 residues. Per the germline V gene, CDR1 is KGHDR and CDR2 is SFDVKD. V was cut by 4 bases and J by 9 bases, with 15 bases left in between. The CDR3 sequence is CATSEGPLIGEQFF. In DNA, the CDR3 is TGTGCCACCAGTGAGGGCCCCTTGATAGGTGAGCAGTTCTTC.